The clone carrying this T cell receptor beta chain was counted many times. Its antigen is still unknown. V was cut by 0 bases and J by 6 bases, with 15 bases left in between. This CDR3 has 15 residues. The germline V gene has CDR1 LGHNA and CDR2 YSLEER. This specimen comes from a study of identical twins. Template switching added a universal primer site; cDNA carried unique molecular identifiers. One entry per CDR3 protein, called by TCRdb with MiXCR from the 5' RACE reads. This table holds under 250,000 distinct CDR3 sequences, 7.5% found once. Study-wide findings and caveats: Researchers caution that invariant MAIT and iNKT cells could partly confound zero-insertion analyses. Findings came from cross-sectional statistics, without long-term follow-up of donors.

Healthy Caucasians were all of the donors. Another study also made use of these data, one on yellow fever vaccine responses in identical twins.

This TCR was sampled from a woman between 18 and 29 years old in good health. The V and J genes are TRBV4-3 and TRBJ2-7; D is unresolved. Sequences were obtained from memory (CD45RO+) T cells sorted from blood. In DNA form, the CDR3 reads TGCGCCAGCAGCCAAGATCGGGCCACACGTTCCGAGCAGTACTTC. As protein: CASSQDRATRSEQYF.